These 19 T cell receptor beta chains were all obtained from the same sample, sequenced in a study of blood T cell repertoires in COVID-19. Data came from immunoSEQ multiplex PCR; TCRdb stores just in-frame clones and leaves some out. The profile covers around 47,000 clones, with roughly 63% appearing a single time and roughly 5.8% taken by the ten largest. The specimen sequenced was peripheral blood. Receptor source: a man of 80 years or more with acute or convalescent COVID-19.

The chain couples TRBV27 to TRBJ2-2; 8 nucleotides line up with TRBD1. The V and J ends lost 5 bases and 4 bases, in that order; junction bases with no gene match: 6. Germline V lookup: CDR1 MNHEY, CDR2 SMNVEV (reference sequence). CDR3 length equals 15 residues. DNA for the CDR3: TGTGCCAGCAGTCCGCAGGGGGCGGTCACCGGGGAGCTGTTTTTT. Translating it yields CASSPQGAVTGELFF.

The CDR3 DNA reads TGTGCCAGCTCCCTACAGACTATAAAGAACACCGGGGAGCTGTTTTTT. Its translation is CASSLQTIKNTGELFF. This sequence joins TRBV18 and TRBJ2-2; D may be TRBD2 (5 bases). V lost 6 bases and J lost 1, with 15 bases in between. Germline CDR1 and CDR2: KGHSH and LQKENI. This CDR3 region has 16 residues.

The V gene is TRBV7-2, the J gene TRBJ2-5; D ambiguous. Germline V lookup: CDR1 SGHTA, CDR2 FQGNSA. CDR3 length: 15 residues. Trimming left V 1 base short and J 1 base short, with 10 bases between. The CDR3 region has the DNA TGTGCCAGCAGCTTAGGAGGTAGCTCCCAAGAGACCCAGTACTTC. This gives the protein CASSLGGSSQETQYF.

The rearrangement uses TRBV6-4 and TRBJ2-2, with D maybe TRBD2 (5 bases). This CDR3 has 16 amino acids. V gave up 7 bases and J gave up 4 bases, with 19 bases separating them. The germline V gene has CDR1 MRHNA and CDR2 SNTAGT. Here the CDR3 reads CASKMHEGEITGELFF. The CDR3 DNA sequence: TGTGCCAGCAAGATGCACGAGGGCGAGATCACCGGGGAGCTGTTTTTT.

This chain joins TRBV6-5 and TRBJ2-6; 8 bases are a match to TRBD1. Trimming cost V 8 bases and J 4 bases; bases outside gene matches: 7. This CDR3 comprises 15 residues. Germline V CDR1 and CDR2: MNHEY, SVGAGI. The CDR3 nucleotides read TGTGCCAGCGCTCCGGACAGGGACGGGGCCAACGTCCTGACTTTC. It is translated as CASAPDRDGANVLTF.

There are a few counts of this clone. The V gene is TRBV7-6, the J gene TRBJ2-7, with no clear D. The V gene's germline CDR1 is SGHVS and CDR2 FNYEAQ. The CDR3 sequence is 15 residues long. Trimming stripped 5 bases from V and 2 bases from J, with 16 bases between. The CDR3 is CASSPKASIAYEQYF. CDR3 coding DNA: TGTGCCAGCAGCCCGAAAGCCTCGATTGCCTACGAGCAGTACTTC.

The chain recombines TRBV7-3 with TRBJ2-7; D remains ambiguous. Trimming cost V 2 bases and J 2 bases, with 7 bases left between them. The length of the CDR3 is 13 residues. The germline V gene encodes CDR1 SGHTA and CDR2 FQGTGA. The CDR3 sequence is CASSLSTAYEQYF. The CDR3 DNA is TGTGCCAGCAGCTTATCTACAGCCTACGAGCAGTACTTC.

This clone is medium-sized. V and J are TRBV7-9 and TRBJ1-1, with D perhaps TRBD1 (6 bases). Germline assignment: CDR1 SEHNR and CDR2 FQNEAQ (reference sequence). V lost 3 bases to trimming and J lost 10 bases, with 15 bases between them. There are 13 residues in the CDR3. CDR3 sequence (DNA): TGTGCCAGCAGCTTGGCGGGGGCCGGGGGAGCTTTCTTT. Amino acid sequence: CASSLAGAGGAFF.

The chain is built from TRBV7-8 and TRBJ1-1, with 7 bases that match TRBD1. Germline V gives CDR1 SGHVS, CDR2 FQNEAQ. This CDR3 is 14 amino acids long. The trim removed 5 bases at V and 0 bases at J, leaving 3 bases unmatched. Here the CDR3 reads CASSRGQMNTEAFF. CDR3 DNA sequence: TGTGCCAGCAGCAGGGGACAGATGAACACTGAAGCTTTCTTT.

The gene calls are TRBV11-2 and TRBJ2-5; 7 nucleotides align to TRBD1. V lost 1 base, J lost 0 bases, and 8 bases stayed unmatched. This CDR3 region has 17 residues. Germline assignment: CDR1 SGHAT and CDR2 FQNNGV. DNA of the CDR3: TGTGCCAGCAGCTTAGGAAGACAGGGAGTGTACCAAGAGACCCAGTACTTC. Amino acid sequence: CASSLGRQGVYQETQYF.

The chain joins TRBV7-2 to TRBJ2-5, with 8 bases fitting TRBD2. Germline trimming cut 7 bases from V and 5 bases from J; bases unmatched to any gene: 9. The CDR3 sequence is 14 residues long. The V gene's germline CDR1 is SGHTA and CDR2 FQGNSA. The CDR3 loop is CASNPSGGRETQYF. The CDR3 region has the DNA TGTGCCAGCAACCCCTCTGGCGGGAGGGAGACCCAGTACTTC.

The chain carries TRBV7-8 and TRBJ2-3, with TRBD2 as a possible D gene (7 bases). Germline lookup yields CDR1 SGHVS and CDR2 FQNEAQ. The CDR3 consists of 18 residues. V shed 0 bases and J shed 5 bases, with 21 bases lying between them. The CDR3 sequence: CASSLARGGEMWGDTQYF. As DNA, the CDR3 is TGTGCCAGCAGCTTAGCCCGAGGGGGGGAGATGTGGGGAGATACGCAGTATTTT. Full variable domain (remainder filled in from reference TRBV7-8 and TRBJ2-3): GAGVSQSPRYKVAKRGQDVALRCDPISGHVSLFWYQQALGQGPEFLTYFQNEAQLDKSGLPSDRFFAERPEGSVSTLKIQRTQQEDSAVYLCASSLARGGEMWGDTQYFGPGTRLTVL.

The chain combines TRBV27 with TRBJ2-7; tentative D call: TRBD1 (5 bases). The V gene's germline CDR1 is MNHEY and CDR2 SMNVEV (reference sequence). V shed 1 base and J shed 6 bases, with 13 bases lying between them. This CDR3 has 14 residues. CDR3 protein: CASSLLSEGVEQYF. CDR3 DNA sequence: TGTGCCAGCAGTTTATTAAGCGAAGGGGTCGAGCAGTACTTC.

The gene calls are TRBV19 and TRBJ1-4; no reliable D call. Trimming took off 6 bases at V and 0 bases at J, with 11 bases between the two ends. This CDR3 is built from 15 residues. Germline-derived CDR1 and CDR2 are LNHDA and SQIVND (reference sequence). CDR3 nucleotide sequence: TGTGCCAGTAGGTCCAGACAAACAACTAATGAAAAACTGTTTTTT. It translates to CASRSRQTTNEKLFF.

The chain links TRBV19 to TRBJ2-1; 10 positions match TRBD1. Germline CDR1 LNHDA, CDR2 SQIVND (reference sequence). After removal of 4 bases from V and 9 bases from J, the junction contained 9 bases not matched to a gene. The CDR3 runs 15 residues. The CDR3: CASSTWGQGQSEQFF. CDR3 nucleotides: TGTGCCAGTAGTACTTGGGGACAGGGGCAGAGTGAGCAGTTCTTC.

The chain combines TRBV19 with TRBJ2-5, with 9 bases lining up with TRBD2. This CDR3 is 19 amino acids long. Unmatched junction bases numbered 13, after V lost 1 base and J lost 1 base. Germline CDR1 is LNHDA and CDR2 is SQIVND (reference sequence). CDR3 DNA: TGTGCCAGTAGTATAGCCCCCTCAGGTAGCGGGGGCCTCCAAGAGACCCAGTACTTC. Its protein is CASSIAPSGSGGLQETQYF.

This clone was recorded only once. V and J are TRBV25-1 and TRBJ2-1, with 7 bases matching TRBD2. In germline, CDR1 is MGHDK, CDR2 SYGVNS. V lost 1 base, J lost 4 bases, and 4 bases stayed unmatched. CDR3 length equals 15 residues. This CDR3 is CASSELIAGYNEQFF. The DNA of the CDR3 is TGTGCCAGCAGTGAATTAATAGCGGGTTACAATGAGCAGTTCTTC.

The CDR3 is CASSFAGDTSPLHF. The CDR3 region has the DNA TGTGCCAGCAGTTTTGCCGGGGATACTTCACCCCTCCACTTT. V and J are TRBV27 and TRBJ1-6; D uncertain. V lost 3 bases, J lost 9 bases, and 12 bases lay in between. CDR1 and CDR2 from the germline V gene are MNHEY and SMNVEV (reference sequence). CDR3 length: 14 residues.

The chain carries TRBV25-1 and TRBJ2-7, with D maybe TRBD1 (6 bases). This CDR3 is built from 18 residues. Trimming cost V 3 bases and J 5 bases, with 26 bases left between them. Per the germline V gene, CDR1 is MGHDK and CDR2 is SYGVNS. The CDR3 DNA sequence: TGTGCCAGCAGTGAGCAGGACAGCTTGAAACTTCTTATCGACGAGCAGTACTTC. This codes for CASSEQDSLKLLIDEQYF.